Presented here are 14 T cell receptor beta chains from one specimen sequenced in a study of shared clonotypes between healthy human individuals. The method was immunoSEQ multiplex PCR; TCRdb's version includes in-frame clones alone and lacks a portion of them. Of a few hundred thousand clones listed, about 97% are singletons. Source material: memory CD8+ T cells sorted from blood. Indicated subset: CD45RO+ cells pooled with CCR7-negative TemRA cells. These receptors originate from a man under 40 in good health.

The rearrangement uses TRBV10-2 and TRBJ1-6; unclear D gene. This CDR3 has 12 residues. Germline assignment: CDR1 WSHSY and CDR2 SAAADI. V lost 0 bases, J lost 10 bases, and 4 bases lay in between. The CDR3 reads CASSESTSPLHF. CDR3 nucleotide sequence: TGCGCCAGCAGTGAGTCGACATCACCCCTCCACTTT.

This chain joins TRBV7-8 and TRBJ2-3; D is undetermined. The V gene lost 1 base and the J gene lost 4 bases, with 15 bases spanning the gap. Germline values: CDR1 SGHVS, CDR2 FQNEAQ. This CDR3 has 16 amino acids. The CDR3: CASSLEGSRFADTQYF. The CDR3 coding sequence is TGTGCCAGCAGCTTAGAGGGTAGCCGTTTCGCAGATACGCAGTATTTT.

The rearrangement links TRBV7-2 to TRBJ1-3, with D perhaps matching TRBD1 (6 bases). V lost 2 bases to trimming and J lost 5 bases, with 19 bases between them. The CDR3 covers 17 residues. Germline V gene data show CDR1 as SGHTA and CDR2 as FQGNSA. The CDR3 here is CASSLWGTGSRRNTIYF. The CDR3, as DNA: TGTGCCAGCAGCTTATGGGGAACAGGGAGTCGGCGAAACACCATATATTTT.

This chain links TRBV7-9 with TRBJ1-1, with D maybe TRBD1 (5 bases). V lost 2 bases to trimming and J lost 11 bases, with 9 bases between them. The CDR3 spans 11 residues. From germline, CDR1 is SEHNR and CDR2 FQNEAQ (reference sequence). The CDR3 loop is CASSLTPGAFF. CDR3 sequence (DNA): TGTGCCAGCAGCTTAACCCCAGGGGCTTTCTTT.

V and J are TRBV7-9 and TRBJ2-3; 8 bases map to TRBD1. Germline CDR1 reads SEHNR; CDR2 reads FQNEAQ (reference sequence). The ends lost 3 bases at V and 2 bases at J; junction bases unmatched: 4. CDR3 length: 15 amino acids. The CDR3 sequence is CASSFGQGFTDTQYF. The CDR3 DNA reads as TGTGCCAGCAGCTTCGGACAGGGCTTCACAGATACGCAGTATTTT.

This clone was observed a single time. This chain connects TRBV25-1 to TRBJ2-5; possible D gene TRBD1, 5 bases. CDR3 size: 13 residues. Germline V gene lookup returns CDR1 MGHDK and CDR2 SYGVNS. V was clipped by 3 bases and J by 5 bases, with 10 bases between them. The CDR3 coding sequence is TGTGCCAGCAGTGAGTCAGGGTCTGAGACCCAGTACTTC. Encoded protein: CASSESGSETQYF. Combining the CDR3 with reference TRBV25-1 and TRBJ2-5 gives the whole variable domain EADIYQTPRYLVIGTGKKITLECSQTMGHDKMYWYQQDPGMELHLIHYSYGVNSTEKGDLSSESTVSRIRTEHFPLTLESARPSHTSQYLCASSESGSETQYFGPGTRLLVL.

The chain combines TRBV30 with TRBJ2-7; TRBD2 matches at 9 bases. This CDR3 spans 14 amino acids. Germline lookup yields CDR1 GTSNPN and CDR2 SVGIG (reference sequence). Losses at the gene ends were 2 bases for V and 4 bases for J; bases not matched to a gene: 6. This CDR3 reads CAWSPRLAVYEQYF. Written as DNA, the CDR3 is TGTGCCTGGAGTCCCCGACTAGCGGTGTACGAGCAGTACTTC.

The CDR3 sequence is CTSSQLTGIGEKLFF. The DNA of the CDR3 is TGCACCAGCAGCCAATTGACAGGGATCGGGGAAAAACTGTTTTTT. The rearrangement joins TRBV1 to TRBJ1-4; the D call in the table, TRBD1, was not verified against the DNA. TRBV1 is labeled a pseudogene. This CDR3 is built from 15 residues.

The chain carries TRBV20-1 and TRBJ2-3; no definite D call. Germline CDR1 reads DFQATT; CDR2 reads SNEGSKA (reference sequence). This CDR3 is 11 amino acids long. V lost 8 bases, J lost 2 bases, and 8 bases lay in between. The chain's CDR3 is CSSLDTDTQYF. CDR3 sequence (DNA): TGCAGTTCCCTCGACACAGATACGCAGTATTTT.

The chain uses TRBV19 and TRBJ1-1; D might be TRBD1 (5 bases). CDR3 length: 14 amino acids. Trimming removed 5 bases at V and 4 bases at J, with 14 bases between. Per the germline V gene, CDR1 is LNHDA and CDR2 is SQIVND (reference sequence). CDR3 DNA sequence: TGTGCCAGTAGTTTGGTGGGGCGCGGCACTGAAGCTTTCTTT. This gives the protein CASSLVGRGTEAFF.

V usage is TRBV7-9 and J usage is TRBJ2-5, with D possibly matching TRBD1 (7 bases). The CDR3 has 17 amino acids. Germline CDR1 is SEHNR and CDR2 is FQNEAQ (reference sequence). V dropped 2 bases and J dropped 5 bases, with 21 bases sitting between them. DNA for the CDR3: TGTGCCAGCAGCTTACGGGGGATAAACTGGGGACAGGAGACCCAGTACTTC. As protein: CASSLRGINWGQETQYF.

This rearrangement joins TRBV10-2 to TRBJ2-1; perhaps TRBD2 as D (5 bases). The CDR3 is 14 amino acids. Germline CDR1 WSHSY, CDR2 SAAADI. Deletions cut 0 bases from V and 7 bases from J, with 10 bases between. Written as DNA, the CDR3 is TGCGCCAGCAGTGAGTCGACTGTAGCGAATGAGCAGTTCTTC. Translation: CASSESTVANEQFF.

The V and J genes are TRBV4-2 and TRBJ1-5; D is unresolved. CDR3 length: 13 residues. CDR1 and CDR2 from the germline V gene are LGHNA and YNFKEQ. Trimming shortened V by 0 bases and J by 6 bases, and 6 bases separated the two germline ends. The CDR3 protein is CASSQDWSQPQHF. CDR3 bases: TGTGCCAGCAGCCAAGATTGGAGTCAGCCCCAGCATTTT.

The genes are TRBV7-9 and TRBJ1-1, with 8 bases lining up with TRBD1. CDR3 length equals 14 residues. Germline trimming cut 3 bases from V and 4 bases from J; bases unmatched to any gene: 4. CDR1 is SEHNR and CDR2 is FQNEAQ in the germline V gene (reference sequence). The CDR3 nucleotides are TGTGCCAGCAGCTTCGACAGGGGACCCACTGAAGCTTTCTTT. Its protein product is CASSFDRGPTEAFF.